This T cell receptor (beta chain) is drawn from a study of blood T cell repertoires in COVID-19. Donors in Cohort 3 counted as recovered after two negative PCRs, clearance, or symptom resolution. This clone has only one observation. Original data processing: For nucleated cells, counts were estimated from reference gene primer amplification. The data were produced by immunoSEQ multiplex PCR, yet TCRdb's version contains in-frame clones alone and is incomplete. The V and J calls and clone size were taken over from that table, and D and trimming were inferred from the DNA. Seen here are about 190,000 clones, around 84% observed once, and the top ten hold around 3.5%. The source of this sequence is a woman aged 25 to 39 who had recovered from COVID-19. The sample taken for sequencing was PBMCs or T cells enriched from blood (not recorded which).

CDR3 coding DNA: TGCGCCAGCAGCTTACAGAGCCAAGAGACCCAGTACTTC. Protein product: CASSLQSQETQYF. V is TRBV5-1 and J is TRBJ2-5; no clear D. This CDR3 is built from 13 residues. Trimming took off 2 bases at V and 1 base at J, with 6 bases between the two ends. Per germline, CDR1 SGHRS and CDR2 YFSETQ.